The clone carrying this TCR beta chain was detected a few times. Its matching antigen is unknown. The CDR3 is 14 residues long. The V gene lost 0 bases and the J gene lost 7 bases, with 12 bases spanning the gap. Germline V gives CDR1 LNHNV, CDR2 YYDKDF (reference sequence). This specimen comes from a study of blood T cells in healthy people across ages. General study findings and limits: The study found more naive CD4+ cells and higher diversity in long-lived than aged donors.

Primed by a sample-barcoded 5' primer and a J-beta primer mix, a second PCR proceeded for roughly 6 to 12 cycles. Each single sample gave us at least 2.5 million CDR3-containing paired-end reads. Via MiXCR, TCRdb re-called the 5' RACE reads, giving one row per CDR3 protein. The sample holds hundreds of thousands of distinct CDR3 sequences, under 30% seen once. This sample also belongs to another study, concerning T cells of mothers and their children.

Sequencing used blood. The sequence came from a boy younger than 18 in good health. The chain recombines TRBV15 with TRBJ1-2; D is perhaps TRBD1 (5 bases). Here the CDR3 reads CATSRDNQGSGYTF. Written as DNA, the CDR3 is TGTGCCACCAGCAGAGATAATCAGGGCTCTGGCTACACCTTC.